This T cell receptor beta chain was sequenced in a study of cytomegalovirus exposure and HLA in healthy donors. Study-wide results and limits: Of the V segments, some could not be distinguished, including TRBV6-2 and TRBV6-3, and were excluded. Later examination showed HLA-associated TCR beta chains had greater clonal expansion than equally common others.

Concerning this clone itself: Its cognate antigen is unknown.

V lost 6 bases, J lost 8 bases, and 11 bases stayed unmatched. The CDR3 runs to 14 residues. The germline gives CDR1 MNHEY, CDR2 SMNVEV (reference sequence). The PCR contained 60 Vbeta and 13 Jbeta primers. The protocol was immunoSEQ multiplex PCR, while the TCRdb copy is restricted to in-frame clones and leaves out a portion. The sample has around 180,000 clones, around 87% seen once. When sampled, the donors appeared nominally healthy, though they likely had unrecorded immune exposures. The chain recombines TRBV27 with TRBJ2-3; TRBD2 matches 7 bases. This clonotype originated in a woman between 18 and 29 years old in good health and CMV-seronegative. What was sequenced was PBMCs. This chain's CDR3 is CASRTSHTPPTQYF. The CDR3 bases are TGTGCCAGCAGGACTAGCCATACCCCGCCTACGCAGTATTTT.